This T cell receptor (beta chain) was retrieved from a study of T-cell memory formation after mild COVID-19. As for the study in general: Clusters of TCRs were largely donor specific. Whole-study results and caveats: The study found balanced CD4/CD8 in clones contracting day 15 to 85 and a CD4+ lean in later expanders. CD4+ contracting clones lay mainly in CM and EM, CD8+ ones in EMRA. The authors did not confirm SARS-CoV-2 specificity of second-wave clones peaking day 37.

TCRdb recomputed calls from the 5' RACE reads with MiXCR, one row per CDR3 protein. The data show around 300,000 distinct CDR3 sequences, roughly an eighth seen once. Concerning this clonotype: The antigen is undetermined.

The clonotype originates from a man aged 18-30 years who had mild COVID-19 (a few samples of this study predate the infection). Cell type and time point are not known. Material: PBMCs or a T cell subset sorted from them (not recorded which).

The CDR3 reads CATLPGQAYGGYTF. CDR3 DNA sequence: TGTGCCACTTTACCGGGACAGGCATATGGTGGCTACACCTTC. V gene TRBV28 combines with J gene TRBJ1-2, with TRBD1 matching 8 bases. Germline loops: CDR1 MDHEN, CDR2 SYDVKM. CDR3 length equals 14 residues. J gave up 7 bases and V 10 bases, and 14 bases lay outside the gene matches.